The clone carrying this TCR beta chain turned up a few times. Donors showed nominal health when sampled, although they likely had unrecorded immune exposures. This record comes from a study of cytomegalovirus exposure and HLA in healthy donors. The CDR3 covers 13 residues. Germline CDR1 and CDR2: MDHEN and SYDVKM. The ends were cut back, 8 bases at V and 4 bases at J, with 15 bases in the middle. Researchers ran the PCR with 60 Vbeta and 13 Jbeta primers. The table came from immunoSEQ multiplex PCR; TCRdb's copy has only in-frame clones and leaves some out. The sample includes under 200,000 clones, 68% seen only once; the top ten take less than 3.5%.

The chain links TRBV28 to TRBJ2-7; maybe TRBD1 (6 bases). This receptor was obtained from a middle-aged woman in good health and CMV-seropositive. Source material: PBMCs. The CDR3 DNA sequence: TGTGCCAGCGCTTGGAACAGGGTATACGAGCAGTACTTC. Amino acid sequence: CASAWNRVYEQYF.